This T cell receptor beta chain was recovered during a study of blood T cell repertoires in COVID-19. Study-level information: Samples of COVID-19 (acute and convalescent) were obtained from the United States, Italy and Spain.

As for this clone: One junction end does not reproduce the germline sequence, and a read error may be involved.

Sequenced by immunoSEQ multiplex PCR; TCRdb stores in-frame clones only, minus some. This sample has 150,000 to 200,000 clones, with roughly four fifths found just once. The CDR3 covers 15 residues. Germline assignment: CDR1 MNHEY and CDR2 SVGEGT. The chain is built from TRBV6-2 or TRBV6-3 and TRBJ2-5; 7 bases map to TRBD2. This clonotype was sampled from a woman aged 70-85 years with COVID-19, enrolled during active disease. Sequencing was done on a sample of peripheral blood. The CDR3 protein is CASSSSGRPQKTQYF. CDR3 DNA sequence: TGTGCCAGCAGTTCTAGCGGACGTCCCCAAAAGACCCAGTACTTC.